These 10 T cell receptor beta chains were all obtained from the same sample, sequenced in a study of T-cell reconstitution after alpha-beta-depleted transplantation in children. Preparation of the TCRbeta library was carried out with unique molecular identifiers. Each CDR3 protein is one row after TCRdb ran MiXCR on the PCR reads. Here the sample spans hundreds of thousands of distinct CDR3 sequences, around 15% being singletons. Here the sequenced sample was PBMCs, mostly from graft donor cells, taken 360 days after TCRalphabeta/CD19-depleted stem cell transplant. These receptors came from a male patient younger than 18 who had a stem cell transplant for acute lymphoblastic leukemia, so the T cells may come from the graft donor.

Written as DNA, the CDR3 is TGTGCCATCAGTGGGAGGGGAAAAGAGACCCAGTACTTC. It codes for CAISGRGKETQYF. The chain combines TRBV10-3 with TRBJ2-5; possibly TRBD2 for D (6 bases). The germline V gene encodes CDR1 ENHRY and CDR2 SYGVKD. This CDR3 has 13 residues. V was clipped by 4 bases and J by 3 bases, with 9 bases between them.

The V call is TRBV29-1, the J call TRBJ2-3; 7 bases are shared with TRBD2. From germline, CDR1 is SQVTM and CDR2 ANQGSEA. Trimming removed 7 bases from V and 4 bases from J; junction bases left unmatched: 5. This CDR3 has 12 amino acids. The CDR3 DNA is TGCAGCGCGCAGCGGGACTCAGATACGCAGTATTTT. Its protein product is CSAQRDSDTQYF.

The chain links TRBV10-3 to TRBJ2-3; D is possibly TRBD1 or TRBD2 (5 bases each). CDR3 size: 13 residues. The germline gives CDR1 ENHRY, CDR2 SYGVKD. Trimming cost V 8 bases and J 3 bases, with 12 bases left between them. CDR3 coding DNA: TGTGCCATCGGCGGCGAGGGGACAGATACGCAGTATTTT. Its translation: CAIGGEGTDTQYF.

The table lists this clonotype with a few counts. The chain uses TRBV20-1 and TRBJ2-5; the D gene is possibly TRBD2 (6 bases). Germline loops: CDR1 DFQATT, CDR2 SNEGSKA (reference sequence). This CDR3 is built from 17 residues. V shed 6 bases and J shed 3 bases, with 26 bases lying between them. CDR3 DNA sequence: TGCAGTGCAAGCCCCCACCGCGGGACTCTTTTTGAAGAGACCCAGTACTTC. Amino acid sequence: CSASPHRGTLFEETQYF.

This clonotype was counted between two and nine times. The chain combines TRBV18 with TRBJ2-5; D possibly corresponds to TRBD1 (6 bases). Trimming left V 6 bases short and J 3 bases short, with 20 bases between. The CDR3 extends over 16 amino acids. Germline V lookup: CDR1 KGHSH, CDR2 LQKENI. CDR3 loop: CASSRQGQGIKETQYF. CDR3 sequence (DNA): TGTGCCAGCTCGCGGCAGGGGCAGGGGATTAAAGAGACCCAGTACTTC. The whole variable domain, remainder taken from reference TRBV18 and TRBJ2-5, is NAGVMQNPRHLVRRRGQEARLRCSPMKGHSHVYWYRQLPEEGLKFMVYLQKENIIDESGMPKERFSAEFPKEGPSILRIQQVVRGDSAAYFCASSRQGQGIKETQYFGPGTRLLVL.

This clonotype was observed a handful of times. This sequence joins TRBV28 and TRBJ2-7; D not certain. The V and J ends lost 4 bases and 2 bases respectively, with 12 bases between them. Germline-derived CDR1 and CDR2 are MDHEN and SYDVKM. The CDR3 extends over 14 amino acids. This chain's CDR3 is CASSSTGPPYEQYF. The CDR3 nucleotides read TGTGCCAGCAGTTCAACCGGGCCCCCCTACGAGCAGTACTTC.

This clonotype was found many times. V gene TRBV5-1 combines with J gene TRBJ2-3; 9 bases agree with TRBD2. This CDR3 spans 18 amino acids. Germline trimming cut 0 bases from V and 5 bases from J; bases unmatched to any gene: 13. Germline CDR1 SGHRS, CDR2 YFSETQ. The CDR3 sequence is CASSLGLAGVQDQDTQYF. The CDR3 DNA follows: TGCGCCAGCAGCTTGGGATTAGCGGGGGTTCAGGACCAAGATACGCAGTATTTT.

The chain combines TRBV2 with TRBJ2-3; 7 bases align to TRBD2. In germline, CDR1 is SNHLY, CDR2 FYNNEI. CDR3 length: 15 residues. With 6 bases clipped from V and 3 bases from J, the junction kept 9 bases outside the gene matches. CDR3 bases: TGTGCCAGCAGAAAGACTAGCTTCGTAACAGATACGCAGTATTTT. As protein: CASRKTSFVTDTQYF. Full variable domain (outside the CDR3, taken from reference TRBV2 and TRBJ2-3): EPEVTQTPSHQVTQMGQEVILRCVPISNHLYFYWYRQILGQKVEFLVSFYNNEISEKSEIFDDQFSVERPDGSNFTLKIRSTKLEDSAMYFCASRKTSFVTDTQYFGPGTRLTVL.

About this clonotype itself: An end of the junction differs from the germline gene, which may be a read error. The rearrangement links TRBV20-1 to TRBJ2-2; possible D gene TRBD1, 6 bases. The CDR3 has 17 residues. The germline CDR1 and CDR2 sequences are DFQATT and SNEGSKA (reference sequence). The chain's CDR3 is CSARVSLGALDTGVLFF. Written as DNA, the CDR3 is TGCAGTGCTAGAGTCTCTTTGGGGGCCTTGGACACCGGGGTGCTGTTTTTT.

This clonotype has only a few counts. The V and J genes are TRBV21-1 and TRBJ1-2; no check of the table's D call, TRBD1, against the DNA was made. TRBV21-1 constitutes a pseudogene. The CDR3 loop spans 15 amino acids. CDR3 nucleotides: TGTGCCAGCAGCAAAGGGGCGGGGGCCAACTATGGCTACACCTTC. Protein sequence: CASSKGAGANYGYTF.